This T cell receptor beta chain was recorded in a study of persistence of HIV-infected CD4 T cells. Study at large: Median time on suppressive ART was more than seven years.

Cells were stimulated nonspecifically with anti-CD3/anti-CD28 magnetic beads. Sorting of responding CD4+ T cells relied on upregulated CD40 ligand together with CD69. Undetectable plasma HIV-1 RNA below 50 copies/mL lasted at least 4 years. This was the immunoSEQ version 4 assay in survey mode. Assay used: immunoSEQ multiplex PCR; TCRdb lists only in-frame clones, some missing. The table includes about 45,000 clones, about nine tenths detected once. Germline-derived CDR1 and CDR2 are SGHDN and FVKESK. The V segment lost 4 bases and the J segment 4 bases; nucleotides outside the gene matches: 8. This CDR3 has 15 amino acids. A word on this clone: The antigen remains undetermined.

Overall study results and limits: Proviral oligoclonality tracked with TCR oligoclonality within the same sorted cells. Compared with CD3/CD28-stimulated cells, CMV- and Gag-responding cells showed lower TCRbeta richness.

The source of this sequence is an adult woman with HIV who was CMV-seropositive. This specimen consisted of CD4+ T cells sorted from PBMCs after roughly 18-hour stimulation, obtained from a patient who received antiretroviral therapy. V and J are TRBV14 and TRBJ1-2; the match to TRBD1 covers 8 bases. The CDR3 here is CASSRTHQGAYGYTF. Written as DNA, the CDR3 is TGTGCCAGCAGCCGCACTCATCAGGGGGCCTATGGCTACACCTTC.